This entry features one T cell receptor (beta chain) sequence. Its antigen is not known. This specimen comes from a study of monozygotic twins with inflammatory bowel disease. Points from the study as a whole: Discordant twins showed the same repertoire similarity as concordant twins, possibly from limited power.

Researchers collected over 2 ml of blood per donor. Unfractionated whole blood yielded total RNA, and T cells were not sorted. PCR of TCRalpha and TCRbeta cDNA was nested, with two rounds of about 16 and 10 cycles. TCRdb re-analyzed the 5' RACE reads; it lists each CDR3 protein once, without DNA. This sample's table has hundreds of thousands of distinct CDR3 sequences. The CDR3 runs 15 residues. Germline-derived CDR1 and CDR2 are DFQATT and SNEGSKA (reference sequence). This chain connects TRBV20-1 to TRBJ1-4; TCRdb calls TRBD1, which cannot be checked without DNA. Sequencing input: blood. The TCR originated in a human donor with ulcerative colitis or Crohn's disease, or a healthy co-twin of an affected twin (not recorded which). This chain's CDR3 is CSARDPNRGGEKLFF.